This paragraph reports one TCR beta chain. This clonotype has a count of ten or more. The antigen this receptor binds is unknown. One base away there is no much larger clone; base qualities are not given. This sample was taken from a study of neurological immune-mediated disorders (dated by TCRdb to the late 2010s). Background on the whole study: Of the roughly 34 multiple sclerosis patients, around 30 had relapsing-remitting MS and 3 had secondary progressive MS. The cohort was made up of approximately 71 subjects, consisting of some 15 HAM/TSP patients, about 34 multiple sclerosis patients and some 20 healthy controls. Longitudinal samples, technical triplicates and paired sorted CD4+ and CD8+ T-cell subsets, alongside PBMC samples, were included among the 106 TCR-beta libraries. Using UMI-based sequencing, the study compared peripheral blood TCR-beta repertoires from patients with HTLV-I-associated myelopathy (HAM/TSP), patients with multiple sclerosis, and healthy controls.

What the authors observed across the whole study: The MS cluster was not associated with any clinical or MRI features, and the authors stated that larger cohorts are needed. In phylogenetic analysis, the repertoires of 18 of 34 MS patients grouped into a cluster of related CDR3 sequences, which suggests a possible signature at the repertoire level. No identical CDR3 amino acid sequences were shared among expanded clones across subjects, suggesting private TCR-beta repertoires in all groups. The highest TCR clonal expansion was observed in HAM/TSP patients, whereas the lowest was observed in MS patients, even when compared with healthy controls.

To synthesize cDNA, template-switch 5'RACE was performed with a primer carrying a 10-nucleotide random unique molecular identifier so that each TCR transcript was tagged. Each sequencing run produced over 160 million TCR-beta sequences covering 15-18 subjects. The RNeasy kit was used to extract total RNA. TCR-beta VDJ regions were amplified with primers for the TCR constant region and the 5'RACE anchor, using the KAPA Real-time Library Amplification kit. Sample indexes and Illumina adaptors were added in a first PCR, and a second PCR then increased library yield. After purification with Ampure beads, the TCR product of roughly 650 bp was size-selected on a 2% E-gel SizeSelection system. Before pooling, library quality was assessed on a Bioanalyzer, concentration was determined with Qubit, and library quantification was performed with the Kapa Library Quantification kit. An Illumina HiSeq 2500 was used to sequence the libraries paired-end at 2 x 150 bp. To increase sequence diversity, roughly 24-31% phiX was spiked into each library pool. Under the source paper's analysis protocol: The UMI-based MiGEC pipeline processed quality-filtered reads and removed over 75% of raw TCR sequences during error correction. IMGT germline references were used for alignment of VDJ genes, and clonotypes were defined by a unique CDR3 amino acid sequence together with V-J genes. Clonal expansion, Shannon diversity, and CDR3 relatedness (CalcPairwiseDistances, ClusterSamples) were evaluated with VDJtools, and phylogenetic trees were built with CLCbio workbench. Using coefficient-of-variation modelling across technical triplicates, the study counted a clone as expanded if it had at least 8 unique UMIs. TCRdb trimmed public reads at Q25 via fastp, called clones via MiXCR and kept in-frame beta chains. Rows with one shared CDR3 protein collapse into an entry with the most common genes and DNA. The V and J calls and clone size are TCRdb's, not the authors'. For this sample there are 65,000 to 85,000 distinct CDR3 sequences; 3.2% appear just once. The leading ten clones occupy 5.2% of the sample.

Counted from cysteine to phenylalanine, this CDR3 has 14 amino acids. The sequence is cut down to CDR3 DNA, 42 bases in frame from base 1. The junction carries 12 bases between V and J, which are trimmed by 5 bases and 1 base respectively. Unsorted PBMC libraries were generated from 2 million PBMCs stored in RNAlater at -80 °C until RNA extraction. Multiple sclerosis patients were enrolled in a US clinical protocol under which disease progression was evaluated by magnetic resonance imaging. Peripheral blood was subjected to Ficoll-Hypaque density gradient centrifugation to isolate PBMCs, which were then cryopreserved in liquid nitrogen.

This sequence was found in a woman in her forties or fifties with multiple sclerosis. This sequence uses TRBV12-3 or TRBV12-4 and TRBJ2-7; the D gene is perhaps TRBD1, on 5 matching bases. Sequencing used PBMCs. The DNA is TGTGCCAGCAGTACTCAGGACACTTCCTACGAGCAGTACTTC. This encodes CASSTQDTSYEQYF.